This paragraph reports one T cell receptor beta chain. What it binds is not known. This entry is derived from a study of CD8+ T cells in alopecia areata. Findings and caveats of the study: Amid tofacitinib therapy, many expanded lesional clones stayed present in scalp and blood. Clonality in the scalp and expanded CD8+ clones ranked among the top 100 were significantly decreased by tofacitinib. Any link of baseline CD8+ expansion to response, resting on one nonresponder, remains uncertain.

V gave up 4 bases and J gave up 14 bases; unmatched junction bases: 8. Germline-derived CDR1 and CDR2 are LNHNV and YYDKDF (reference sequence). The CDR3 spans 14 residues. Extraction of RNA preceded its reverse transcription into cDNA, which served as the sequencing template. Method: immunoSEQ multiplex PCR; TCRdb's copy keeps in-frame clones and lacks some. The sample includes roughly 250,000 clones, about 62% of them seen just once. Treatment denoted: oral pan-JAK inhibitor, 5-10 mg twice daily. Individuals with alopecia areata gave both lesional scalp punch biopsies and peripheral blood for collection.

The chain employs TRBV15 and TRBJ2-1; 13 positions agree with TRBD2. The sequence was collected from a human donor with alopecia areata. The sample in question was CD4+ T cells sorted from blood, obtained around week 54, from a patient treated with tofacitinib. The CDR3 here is CATSTGLAGEREFF. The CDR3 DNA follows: TGTGCCACCAGCACAGGACTAGCGGGGGAAAGAGAGTTCTTC. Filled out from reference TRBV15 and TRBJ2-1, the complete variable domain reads DAMVIQNPRYQVTQFGKPVTLSCSQTLNHNVMYWYQQKSSQAPKLLFHYYDKDFNNEADTPDNFQSRRPNTSFCFLDIRSPGLGDTAMYLCATSTGLAGEREFFGPGTRLTVL.